These 28 T cell receptor beta chains share one sample of origin, sequenced in a study of cytomegalovirus exposure and HLA in healthy donors (dated by TCRdb to 2017 to 2019). The receptor library was made with the immunoSEQ multiplex PCR assay. A mixture of 60 forward primers for TCR Vbeta segments and 13 reverse primers for TCR Jbeta segments was used in the multiplex PCR. Not all clones reach the TCRdb copy of this immuneACCESS table, which keeps in-frame sequences only. Checked studies attribute under half of the gap to unresolved V genes and leave the rest unexplained. The sample contains 200,000 to 250,000 clones, around 89% of them found a single time. The top ten clones comprise roughly 1% of the sample. The sample taken for sequencing was PBMCs. Receptor source: a woman between 18 and 30 years old in good health and CMV-seronegative.

Concerning this clone: Other DNA variants within this sample encode the same CDR3. The rearrangement uses TRBV5-4 and TRBJ2-1; 8 nucleotides match TRBD2. The CDR3 extends over 16 amino acids. V dropped 5 bases and J dropped 0; count of bases not matched to a gene: 7. The V gene's germline CDR1 is SGHNT and CDR2 YYREEE (reference sequence). The CDR3 here is CASRPSGGSSYNEQFF. CDR3 DNA: TGTGCCAGCAGACCCAGCGGGGGAAGCTCCTACAATGAGCAGTTCTTC.

The V call is TRBV5-1, the J call TRBJ1-5, with 8 bases lining up with TRBD1. J was trimmed by 3 bases and V by 4 bases; bases with no gene match: 9. Germline assignment: CDR1 SGHRS and CDR2 YFSETQ. The length of the CDR3 is 16 residues. This CDR3 is CASSPGQGGINQPQHF. The CDR3 DNA reads as TGCGCCAGCAGCCCAGGACAGGGTGGGATCAATCAGCCCCAGCATTTT.

This chain connects TRBV5-8 to TRBJ2-1; a weak D match, TRBD1 (7 bases). V was cut by 0 bases and J by 0 bases, with 13 bases left in between. This CDR3 has 17 residues. Germline CDR1 and CDR2: SGHTS and YDEGEE. The CDR3 loop reads CASSLGRGPFSYNEQFF. For the CDR3, the DNA is TGTGCCAGCAGCTTGGGGAGGGGGCCTTTCTCCTACAATGAGCAGTTCTTC.

The chain couples TRBV9 to TRBJ2-7, with D possibly TRBD2 on 5 matching bases. Germline lookup yields CDR1 SGDLS and CDR2 YYNGEE. V lost 4 bases to trimming and J lost 4 bases, with 15 bases between them. This CDR3 is built from 14 residues. The CDR3 region has the DNA TGTGCCAGCAGCTCCACCTTGACGGGGTACGAGCAGTACTTC. It yields the protein CASSSTLTGYEQYF.

J is TRBJ1-3 and V is TRBV7-2; 8 bases line up with TRBD1. V gave up 5 bases and J gave up 4 bases; unmatched junction bases: 4. This CDR3 spans 14 amino acids. Germline V gives CDR1 SGHTA, CDR2 FQGNSA. The CDR3, as DNA: TGTGCCAGCAGCCCACGGACAGGGGGAAACACCATATATTTT. It is translated as CASSPRTGGNTIYF.

V usage is TRBV28 and J usage is TRBJ1-2; D is undetermined. The CDR3 spans 11 residues. Trimming left V 8 bases short and J 0 bases short, with 4 bases between. The germline CDR1 and CDR2 sequences are MDHEN and SYDVKM. CDR3 nucleotide sequence: TGTGCCAGCCAGACTAACTATGGCTACACCTTC. Translating gives CASQTNYGYTF.

The V gene is TRBV4-2, the J gene TRBJ2-7; 7 bases match TRBD2. Germline V lookup: CDR1 LGHNA, CDR2 YNFKEQ. After removal of 8 bases from V and 2 bases from J, the junction contained 9 bases not matched to a gene. The CDR3 contains 14 residues. The CDR3 loop reads CASGRFSGAYEQYF. CDR3 nucleotide sequence: TGTGCCAGCGGACGATTCAGCGGGGCCTACGAGCAGTACTTC.

This chain links TRBV15 with TRBJ2-1; the match to TRBD2 covers 11 bases. In germline, CDR1 is LNHNV, CDR2 YYDKDF (reference sequence). Trimming at V came to 1 base and at J to 4 bases, leaving 12 bases not matched to a gene. This CDR3 has 19 residues. This chain's CDR3 is CATSRGLAGPIPRYNEQFF. The CDR3 DNA reads as TGTGCCACCAGCAGAGGACTAGCGGGACCCATTCCGAGGTACAATGAGCAGTTCTTC.

V usage is TRBV5-6 and J usage is TRBJ2-6; weak D call: TRBD1 (6 bases). Germline CDR1 is SGHDT and CDR2 is YYEEEE. V was shortened by 3 bases and J by 0 bases, with 16 bases between the two germline ends. CDR3 length equals 18 residues. The CDR3 nucleotides read TGTGCCAGCAGCTGGCAGACACGGGACACCTCTGGGGCCAACGTCCTGACTTTC. This gives the protein CASSWQTRDTSGANVLTF.

The chain recombines TRBV19 with TRBJ1-2, with no clear D. In germline, CDR1 is LNHDA, CDR2 SQIVND (reference sequence). The CDR3 is made up of 13 amino acids. The ends were cut back, 10 bases at V and 4 bases at J, with 16 bases in the middle. In DNA form, the CDR3 reads TGTGCCATCGATCCGGGTTCGGGCTATGGCTACACCTTC. This sequence encodes CAIDPGSGYGYTF.

This clone was found a few times. The chain employs TRBV7-9 and TRBJ2-7; TRBD1 aligns across 7 bases. V lost 4 bases and J lost 3; bases outside the gene matches: 12. CDR3 length: 16 residues. From germline, CDR1 is SEHNR and CDR2 FQNEAQ (reference sequence). The CDR3 reads CASSSPQGSPRYEQYF. Written as DNA, the CDR3 is TGTGCCAGCAGCTCCCCACAGGGGAGTCCGCGCTACGAGCAGTACTTC.

The J gene is TRBJ2-5, the V gene TRBV27; possibly TRBD2 for D (7 bases). Trimming pared 3 bases from V and 5 bases from J, leaving 10 bases between. This CDR3 region has 13 residues. Per germline, CDR1 MNHEY and CDR2 SMNVEV (reference sequence). CDR3 loop: CASSLGGPETQYF. The CDR3 bases are TGTGCCAGCAGTTTGGGGGGGCCCGAGACCCAGTACTTC.

The V gene is TRBV15, the J gene TRBJ2-1; D perhaps matches TRBD2 (5 bases). In germline, CDR1 is LNHNV, CDR2 YYDKDF (reference sequence). The CDR3 is made up of 13 amino acids. The V and J ends lost 3 bases and 9 bases respectively, with 12 bases between them. The CDR3 here is CATSSGAGLEQFF. The CDR3 DNA follows: TGTGCCACCAGCAGTGGTGCGGGCCTTGAGCAGTTCTTC.

This chain's CDR3 is CASSLEVTAGGNTIYF. The CDR3 bases are TGTGCCAGCAGCTTAGAGGTGACTGCTGGTGGAAACACCATATATTTT. This rearrangement joins TRBV13 to TRBJ1-3; D uncertain. Deletions cut 1 base from V and 3 bases from J, with 13 bases between. Germline CDR1 and CDR2: PRHDT and FYEKMQ (reference sequence). This CDR3 is 16 amino acids long.

V is TRBV5-1 and J is TRBJ2-7; no definite D call. V lost 0 bases to trimming and J lost 7 bases, with 17 bases between them. The CDR3 is 15 residues long. Germline CDR1 SGHRS, CDR2 YFSETQ. The CDR3 spells CASSLGPLGPSEQYF. CDR3 DNA sequence: TGCGCCAGCAGCTTGGGGCCCCTTGGGCCGAGTGAGCAGTACTTC.

In nucleotides, the CDR3 is TGTGCCAGCAGCGTAGGGCCGGAGCTATTCTCCTACGAGCAGTACTTC. Residues: CASSVGPELFSYEQYF. V is TRBV9 and J is TRBJ2-7; D gene uncertain. V was trimmed by 0 bases and J by 0 bases, leaving 13 bases between them. The CDR3 runs 16 residues. The V gene's germline CDR1 is SGDLS and CDR2 YYNGEE.

The gene calls are TRBV2 and TRBJ1-4; maybe TRBD1 (5 bases). Trimming left V 5 bases short and J 8 bases short, with 18 bases between. Germline CDR1 reads SNHLY; CDR2 reads FYNNEI. The CDR3 consists of 15 residues. Written as DNA, the CDR3 is TGTGCCAGCAGTCGAGACTCCGGCACAGGAGAAAAACTGTTTTTT. Amino acids: CASSRDSGTGEKLFF.

The chain links TRBV19 to TRBJ2-4; D remains unclear. Trimming left V 3 bases short and J 0 bases short, with 9 bases between. Looked up from germline, CDR1 is LNHDA and CDR2 is SQIVND (reference sequence). The CDR3 runs 15 residues. The CDR3 loop reads CASSIAIIAKNIQYF. CDR3 DNA sequence: TGTGCCAGTAGTATTGCTATCATAGCCAAAAACATTCAGTACTTC.

The chain links TRBV2 to TRBJ2-2; tentatively, D is TRBD1 (6 bases). Germline V gene data show CDR1 as SNHLY and CDR2 as FYNNEI. Between the trimmed V and J ends, which lost 3 bases and 9 bases, there was a span of 14 bases. The CDR3 spans 14 residues. For the CDR3, the DNA is TGTGCCAGCAGTGAGGACAGCGGAACCAGGGAGCTGTTTTTT. Translating it yields CASSEDSGTRELFF.

This chain links TRBV15 with TRBJ2-7; 7 bases are shared with TRBD1. The J segment lost 6 bases and the V segment lost 4 bases, leaving 6 bases of the junction unmatched. Germline-derived CDR1 and CDR2 are LNHNV and YYDKDF (reference sequence). The CDR3 runs 13 residues. The CDR3 bases are TGTGCCACCAGCAACCAACAGGGGCTCGAGCAGTACTTC. It codes for CATSNQQGLEQYF.

The gene calls are TRBV6-1 and TRBJ1-5; D unclear. Trimming pared 9 bases from V and 7 bases from J, leaving 16 bases between. The CDR3 is made up of 13 amino acids. Germline CDR1 MNHNS, CDR2 SASEGT. The CDR3 is CASLGRDWQPQHF. In DNA form, the CDR3 reads TGTGCCAGTCTGGGCCGGGATTGGCAGCCCCAGCATTTT.

The V call is TRBV13, the J call TRBJ1-3; 10 bases match TRBD1. The junction had 3 bases not matched to a gene; V was cut back by 5 bases and J by 2 bases. The germline CDR1 and CDR2 sequences are PRHDT and FYEKMQ (reference sequence). The CDR3 has 15 residues. The CDR3 spells CASSLDRGTGNTIYF. The CDR3 DNA follows: TGTGCCAGCAGCCTGGACAGGGGGACTGGAAACACCATATATTTT.

The chain is built from TRBV9 and TRBJ2-3, with 8 bases fitting TRBD2. Germline V gene sequence: CDR1 SGDLS, CDR2 YYNGEE. The CDR3 length is 16 residues. Trimming cost V 0 bases and J 1 base; bases outside gene matches: 4. The CDR3 DNA is TGTGCCAGCAGCGTAGTTTCGGGGGGGGGCACAGATACGCAGTATTTT. This gives the protein CASSVVSGGGTDTQYF.

This sequence joins TRBV28 and TRBJ1-5; D is possibly TRBD1 (6 bases). V was shortened by 6 bases and J by 5 bases, with 11 bases between the two germline ends. The CDR3 runs 13 residues. Germline loops: CDR1 MDHEN, CDR2 SYDVKM. The DNA for the CDR3 is TGTGCCAGCAGAGTAGACAGGTATCAGCCCCAGCATTTT. Encoded protein: CASRVDRYQPQHF.

This chain links TRBV7-2 with TRBJ2-3, with a tentative D call TRBD2 (6 bases). Between the trimmed V and J ends, which lost 3 bases and 1 base, there was a span of 14 bases. This CDR3 has 16 residues. Germline V gene data show CDR1 as SGHTA and CDR2 as FQGNSA. CDR3: CASSFLVLARTDTQYF. CDR3 nucleotides: TGTGCCAGCAGCTTTCTAGTCCTAGCGCGCACAGATACGCAGTATTTT.

The count of this clone is one. This chain uses TRBV19 with TRBJ1-3; perhaps TRBD1 as D (5 bases). Trimming left V 7 bases short and J 3 bases short, with 19 bases between. Germline V gives CDR1 LNHDA, CDR2 SQIVND (reference sequence). CDR3 length: 16 amino acids. CDR3 protein: CASIKGRGSLGNTIYF. DNA for the CDR3: TGTGCCAGTATCAAGGGGCGCGGTTCGCTTGGAAACACCATATATTTT.

The chain links TRBV19 to TRBJ2-7; tentatively, D is TRBD2 (6 bases). Trimming pared 7 bases from V and 3 bases from J, leaving 10 bases between. Germline V gives CDR1 LNHDA, CDR2 SQIVND (reference sequence). The CDR3 is 12 residues long. In DNA, the CDR3 is TGTGCCAGTACGGGGAGGTTCTACGAGCAGTACTTC. Protein: CASTGRFYEQYF.

V and J are TRBV19 and TRBJ2-1; TRBD1 is a possible D gene (5 bases). The ends were cut back, 5 bases at V and 4 bases at J, with 9 bases in the middle. CDR3 length: 13 residues. Germline loops: CDR1 LNHDA, CDR2 SQIVND (reference sequence). In DNA form, the CDR3 reads TGTGCCAGTAGTCCAAGGGGATACAATGAGCAGTTCTTC. Translated: CASSPRGYNEQFF.